These T cell receptor beta chains were read from a single sample in a study of blood T cell repertoires in COVID-19. Generated by immunoSEQ multiplex PCR, the TCRdb table keeps only in-frame clones and is missing some. The data hold about 30,000 clones, with approximately 88% observed a single time. Sequencing was carried out using peripheral blood. All receptors derive from a man aged 60 to 75 with active COVID-19. Each CDR3 is given with its conserved first and last residue. The D gene is left open where the match is weak. Part of the rows lack a size; the others show once, few, many or a class for expanded clones.

j_call: TRBJ2-3
v_call: TRBV5-5
clone_size: NA
d_call: NA
cdr3_nt: TGTGCCAGCAGACCCAGGATAAGCACAGATACGCAGTATTTT
cdr3_aa: CASRPRISTDTQYF

j_call: TRBJ2-2
v_call: TRBV6-1
clone_size: NA
d_call: TRBD1
cdr3_nt: TGTGCCAGCAGTGAACGGTGGACAGGGAACACCGGGGAGCTGTTTTTT
cdr3_aa: CASSERWTGNTGELFF

j_call: TRBJ1-1
v_call: TRBV27
clone_size: NA
d_call: NA
cdr3_nt: TGTGCCAGCAGTCCGCAGGGAGGGGCCCCTGAAGCTTTCTTT
cdr3_aa: CASSPQGGAPEAFF

j_call: TRBJ2-2
v_call: TRBV7-2
clone_size: NA
d_call: NA
cdr3_nt: TGTGCCAGCAGCTTCGGGGCAGGGGAGTACGCCGGGGAGCTGTTTTTT
cdr3_aa: CASSFGAGEYAGELFF

j_call: TRBJ1-3
v_call: TRBV28
clone_size: NA
d_call: NA
cdr3_nt: TGTGCCAGCACCGAACAGAGCTCTGGAAACACCATATATTTT
cdr3_aa: CASTEQSSGNTIYF

j_call: TRBJ2-1
v_call: TRBV18
clone_size: NA
d_call: NA
cdr3_nt: TGTGCCAGCTCCCAACAGGCCCGGGGGTCCTACAATGAGCAGTTCTTC
cdr3_aa: CASSQQARGSYNEQFF

j_call: TRBJ1-2
v_call: TRBV7-2
clone_size: few
d_call: TRBD1
cdr3_nt: TGTGCCAGCAGCTTGACAGGGGGCGCAGGCTATGGCTACACCTTC
cdr3_aa: CASSLTGGAGYGYTF

j_call: TRBJ2-7
v_call: TRBV5-6
clone_size: NA
d_call: NA
cdr3_nt: TGTGCCAGCAGCTTGGGTCGAGCAGGGATCGGGCAGTACTTC
cdr3_aa: CASSLGRAGIGQYF

j_call: TRBJ2-7
v_call: TRBV13
clone_size: NA
d_call: TRBD2
cdr3_nt: TGTGCCAGCAGCTTCCGCGGACTAGCGGGAGGTGGTAGTATGGAGCAGTACTTC
cdr3_aa: CASSFRGLAGGGSMEQYF

j_call: TRBJ2-6
v_call: TRBV6-2/TRBV6-3
clone_size: NA
d_call: TRBD1
cdr3_nt: TGTGCCAGCAGTCGGACAGGGACTGGGGCCAACGTCCTGACTTTC
cdr3_aa: CASSRTGTGANVLTF

j_call: TRBJ1-4
v_call: TRBV11-2
clone_size: NA
d_call: TRBD1
cdr3_nt: TGTGCCAGCAGCTACGACAGGGGGAAAAAACTGTTTTTT
cdr3_aa: CASSYDRGKKLFF

j_call: TRBJ2-1
v_call: TRBV30
clone_size: NA
d_call: NA
cdr3_nt: TGTGCCTGGAGCCGGCCCGCGGTGAATGAGCAGTTCTTC
cdr3_aa: CAWSRPAVNEQFF

j_call: TRBJ1-6
v_call: TRBV27
clone_size: NA
d_call: NA
cdr3_nt: TGTGCCAGGACAACAGGGCAGCTAAGCTCCTATAATTCACCCCTCCACTTT
cdr3_aa: CARTTGQLSSYNSPLHF

j_call: TRBJ1-2
v_call: TRBV30
clone_size: NA
d_call: TRBD1
cdr3_nt: TGTGCCTGGACGATGGACAGGGACTTTGGCTACACCTTC
cdr3_aa: CAWTMDRDFGYTF

j_call: TRBJ2-7
v_call: TRBV7-2
clone_size: NA
d_call: TRBD2
cdr3_nt: TGTGCCAGCAGCTTACTCGCGGGAGGGACCGAGCAGTACTTC
cdr3_aa: CASSLLAGGTEQYF

j_call: TRBJ1-2
v_call: TRBV30
clone_size: NA
d_call: TRBD1
cdr3_nt: TGTGCCTGGAGTTTACTACAGGGGGTCTCCTATGGCTACACCTTC
cdr3_aa: CAWSLLQGVSYGYTF

j_call: TRBJ2-3
v_call: TRBV7-9
clone_size: few
d_call: NA
cdr3_nt: TGTGCCAGCAGCCCGGACTGGGGCACAGATACGCAGTATTTT
cdr3_aa: CASSPDWGTDTQYF

j_call: TRBJ2-7
v_call: TRBV6-5
clone_size: NA
d_call: NA
cdr3_nt: TGTGCCAGCACCGGCTCCTACGAGCAGTACTTC
cdr3_aa: CASTGSYEQYF

j_call: TRBJ2-2
v_call: TRBV6-1
clone_size: NA
d_call: TRBD1
cdr3_nt: TGTGCCAGCAGTGAAGGGACAGGCTATTCGGAGGACACCGGGGAGCTGTTTTTT
cdr3_aa: CASSEGTGYSEDTGELFF

j_call: TRBJ2-5
v_call: TRBV7-8
clone_size: NA
d_call: NA
cdr3_nt: TGTGCCAGCAGCTTTCCTAGGAGTCGAGAGACCCAGTACTTC
cdr3_aa: CASSFPRSRETQYF

j_call: TRBJ2-5
v_call: TRBV4-2
clone_size: few
d_call: TRBD1
cdr3_nt: TGTGCCAGCAGCCAAGATAAGTGGGACAGGGGTCCGGAGACCCAGTACTTC
cdr3_aa: CASSQDKWDRGPETQYF

j_call: TRBJ2-2
v_call: TRBV24-1
clone_size: NA
d_call: NA
cdr3_nt: TGTGCCACCGCTCGACGGGACACCGGGGAGCTGTTTTTT
cdr3_aa: CATARRDTGELFF

j_call: TRBJ2-3
v_call: TRBV11-2
clone_size: NA
d_call: NA
cdr3_nt: TGTGCCAGCAGCTTAGTAGTAGGGGTCGGGGATACGCAGTATTTT
cdr3_aa: CASSLVVGVGDTQYF

j_call: TRBJ1-1
v_call: TRBV7-9
clone_size: NA
d_call: NA
cdr3_nt: TGTGCCAGCAGCCGAAGGGGGGGCGACACTGAAGCTTTCTTT
cdr3_aa: CASSRRGGDTEAFF